This T cell receptor (beta chain) derives from a study of CD8+CD57+ T cells in acquired aplastic anemia. The wider study: Yields of DNA that came from sorted CD4+ and CD8+ cells averaged roughly 3.2 ug. The study, taken as a whole, reports: Around 29 shared CD8+ CDR3s appeared highly expressed within patients' immunodominant clones.

Patients chosen for sequencing had shown CD8+CD57+ cell expansion by flow cytometry. The diagnosis in all patients was severe acquired aplastic anemia. Prior therapy had not been administered to any patient at the time of blood sampling. This clonotype came up many times. Its antigen is not known. Genomic DNA was employed as the template in profiling TCR beta VDJ and CDR3. TCRdb recomputed calls from the reads with MiXCR, one row per CDR3 protein. The table records 400,000 to 600,000 distinct CDR3 sequences, around 30% of them present only once. Sequencing was carried out using sorted CD4+, CD8+, or CD8+CD57+ T cells (not recorded which) from PBMCs. This TCR was sampled from a human donor with aplastic anemia.

The CDR3: CATSDSSGSQETQYF. Here the CDR3 DNA reads TGTGCCACCAGTGATTCTTCAGGTAGCCAAGAGACCCAGTACTTC. This chain uses TRBV24-1 with TRBJ2-5; D remains ambiguous. Deletions cut 2 bases from V and 1 base from J, with 10 bases between. This CDR3 has 15 residues. Per germline, CDR1 KGHDR and CDR2 SFDVKD.